This T cell receptor (beta chain) came from a study of T cell responses to AZD1222 COVID-19 vaccine. Study findings and constraints: Donor demographics were predominantly white British with a female majority; clonal diversity may be underestimated.

Only in-frame clones appear in the TCRdb table, and some are missing; sequencing was by immunoSEQ multiplex PCR. The table shows fewer than 110,000 clones, with 90% to 95% occurring only once. CDR1 is WSHSY and CDR2 is SAAADI in the germline V gene. The CDR3 covers 12 residues. V was shortened by 3 bases and J by 2 bases, with 4 bases between the two germline ends. Worth noting for this clone: The antigen is undetermined.

The sample consisted of peripheral blood, taken 28 days after the second AZD1222 dose. The chain recombines TRBV10-2 with TRBJ1-1; D remains ambiguous. This clonotype was sampled from an adult who received the AZD1222 COVID-19 vaccine. The CDR3 region is CASSEVNTEAFF. The CDR3 DNA reads TGCGCCAGCAGTGAAGTTAACACTGAAGCTTTCTTT.